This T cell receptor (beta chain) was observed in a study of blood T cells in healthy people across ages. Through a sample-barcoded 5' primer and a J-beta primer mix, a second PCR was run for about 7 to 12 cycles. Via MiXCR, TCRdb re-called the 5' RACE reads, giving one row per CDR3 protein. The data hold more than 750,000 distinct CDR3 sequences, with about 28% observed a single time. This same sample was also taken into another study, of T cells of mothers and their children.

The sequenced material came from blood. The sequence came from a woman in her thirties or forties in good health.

The DNA for the CDR3 is TGTGCCAGCTCAGGACAATCCCGGGACATCTACTATGGCTACACCTTC. This codes for CASSGQSRDIYYGYTF. This chain links TRBV18 with TRBJ1-2; D may be TRBD1 (6 bases). The V gene lost 5 bases and the J gene lost 3 bases, with 19 bases spanning the gap. The CDR3 spans 16 residues. Germline CDR1 is KGHSH and CDR2 is LQKENI.